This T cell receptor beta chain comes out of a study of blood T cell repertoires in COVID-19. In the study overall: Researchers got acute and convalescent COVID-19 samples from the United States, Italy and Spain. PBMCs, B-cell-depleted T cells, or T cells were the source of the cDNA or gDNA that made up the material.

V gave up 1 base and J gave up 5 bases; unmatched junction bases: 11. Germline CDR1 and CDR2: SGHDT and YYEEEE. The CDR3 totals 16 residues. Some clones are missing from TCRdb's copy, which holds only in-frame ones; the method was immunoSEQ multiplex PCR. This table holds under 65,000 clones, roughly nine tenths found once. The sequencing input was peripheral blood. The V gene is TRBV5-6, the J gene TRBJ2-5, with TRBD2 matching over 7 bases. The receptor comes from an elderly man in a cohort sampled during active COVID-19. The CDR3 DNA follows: TGTGCCAGCAGCTTGAGGCGGAGCGGGGAAGGGGAGACCCAGTACTTC. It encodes CASSLRRSGEGETQYF.